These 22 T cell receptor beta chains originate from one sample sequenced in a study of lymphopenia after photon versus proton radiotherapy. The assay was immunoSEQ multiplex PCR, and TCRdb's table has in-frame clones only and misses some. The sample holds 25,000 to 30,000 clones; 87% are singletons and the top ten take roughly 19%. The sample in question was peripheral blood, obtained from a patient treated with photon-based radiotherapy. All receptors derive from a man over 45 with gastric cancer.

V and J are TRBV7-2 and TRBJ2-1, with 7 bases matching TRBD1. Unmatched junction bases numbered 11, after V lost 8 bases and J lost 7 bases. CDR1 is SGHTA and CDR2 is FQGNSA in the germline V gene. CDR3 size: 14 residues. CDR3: CASGSTGVYNEQFF. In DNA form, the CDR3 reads TGTGCCAGCGGCAGTACAGGGGTCTATAATGAGCAGTTCTTC.

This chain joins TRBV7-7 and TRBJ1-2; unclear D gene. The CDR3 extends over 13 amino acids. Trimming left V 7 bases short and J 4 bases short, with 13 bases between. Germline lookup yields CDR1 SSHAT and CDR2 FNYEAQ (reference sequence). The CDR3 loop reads CASILSKTYGYTF. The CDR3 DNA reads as TGTGCCAGCATCCTCAGCAAAACCTATGGCTACACCTTC.

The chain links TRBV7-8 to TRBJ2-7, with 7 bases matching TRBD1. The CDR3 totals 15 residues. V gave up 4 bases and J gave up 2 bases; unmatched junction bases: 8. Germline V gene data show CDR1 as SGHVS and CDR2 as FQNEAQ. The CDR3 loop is CASSSRQGRTYEQYF. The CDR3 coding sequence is TGTGCCAGCAGCTCACGACAGGGAAGGACCTACGAGCAGTACTTC.

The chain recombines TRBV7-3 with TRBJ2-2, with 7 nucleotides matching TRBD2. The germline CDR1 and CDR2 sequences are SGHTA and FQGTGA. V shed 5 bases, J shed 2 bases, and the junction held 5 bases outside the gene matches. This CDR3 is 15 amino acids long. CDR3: CASSLASGNTGELFF. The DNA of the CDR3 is TGTGCCAGCAGCCTAGCTAGCGGAAACACCGGGGAGCTGTTTTTT.

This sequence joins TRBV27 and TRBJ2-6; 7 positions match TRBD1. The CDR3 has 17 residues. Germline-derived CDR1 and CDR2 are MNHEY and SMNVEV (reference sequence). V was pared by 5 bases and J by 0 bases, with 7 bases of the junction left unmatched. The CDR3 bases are TGTGCCAGCAGTGGGGGACAGACTATCTCTGGGGCCAACGTCCTGACTTTC. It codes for CASSGGQTISGANVLTF.

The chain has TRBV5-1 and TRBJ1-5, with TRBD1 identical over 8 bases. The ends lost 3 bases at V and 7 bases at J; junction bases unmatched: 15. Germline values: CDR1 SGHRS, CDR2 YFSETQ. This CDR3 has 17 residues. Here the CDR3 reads CASSSMKQDRENQPQHF. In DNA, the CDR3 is TGCGCCAGCAGCTCCATGAAACAGGACAGGGAAAACCAGCCCCAGCATTTT.

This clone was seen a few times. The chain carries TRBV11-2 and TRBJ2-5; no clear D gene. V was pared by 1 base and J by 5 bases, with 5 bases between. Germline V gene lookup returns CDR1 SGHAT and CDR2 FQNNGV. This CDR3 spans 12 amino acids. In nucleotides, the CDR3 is TGTGCCAGCAGCTTAGTAGGGGAGACCCAGTACTTC. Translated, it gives CASSLVGETQYF.

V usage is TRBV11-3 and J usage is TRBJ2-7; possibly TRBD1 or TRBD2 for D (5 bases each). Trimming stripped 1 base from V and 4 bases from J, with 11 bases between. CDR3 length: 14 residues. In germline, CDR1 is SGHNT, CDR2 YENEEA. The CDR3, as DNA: TGTGCCAGCAGCTTAGGGGGACCTCCTTACGAGCAGTACTTC. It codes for CASSLGGPPYEQYF.

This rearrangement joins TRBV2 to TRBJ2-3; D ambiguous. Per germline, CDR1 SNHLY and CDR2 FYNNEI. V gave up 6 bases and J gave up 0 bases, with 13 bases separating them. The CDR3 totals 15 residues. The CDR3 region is CASSPDVSSTDTQYF. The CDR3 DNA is TGTGCCAGCAGCCCCGACGTATCTAGCACAGATACGCAGTATTTT.

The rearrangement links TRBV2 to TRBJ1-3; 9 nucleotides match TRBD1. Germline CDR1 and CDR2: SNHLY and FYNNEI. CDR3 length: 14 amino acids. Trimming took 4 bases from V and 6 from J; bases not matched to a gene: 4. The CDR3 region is CASSATGGLNTIYF. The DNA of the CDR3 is TGTGCCAGCAGTGCGACAGGGGGTTTAAACACCATATATTTT.

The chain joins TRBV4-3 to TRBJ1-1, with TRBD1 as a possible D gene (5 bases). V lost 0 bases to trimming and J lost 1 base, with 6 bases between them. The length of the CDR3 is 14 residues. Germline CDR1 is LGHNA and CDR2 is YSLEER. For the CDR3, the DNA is TGCGCCAGCAGCCAAGATGGGGGGAACACTGAAGCTTTCTTT. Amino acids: CASSQDGGNTEAFF.

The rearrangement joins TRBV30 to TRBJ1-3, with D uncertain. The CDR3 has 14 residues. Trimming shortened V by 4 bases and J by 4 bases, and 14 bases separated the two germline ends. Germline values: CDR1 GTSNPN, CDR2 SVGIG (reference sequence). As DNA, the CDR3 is TGTGCCTGGAAGGGCGTGGGGTTCGGAAACACCATATATTTT. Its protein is CAWKGVGFGNTIYF.

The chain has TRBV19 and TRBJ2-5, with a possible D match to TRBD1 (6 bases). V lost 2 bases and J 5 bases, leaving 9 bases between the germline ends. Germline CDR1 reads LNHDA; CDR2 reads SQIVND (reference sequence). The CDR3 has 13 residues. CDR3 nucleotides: TGTGCCAGTAGTATATCAGGGGTGGAGACCCAGTACTTC. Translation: CASSISGVETQYF.

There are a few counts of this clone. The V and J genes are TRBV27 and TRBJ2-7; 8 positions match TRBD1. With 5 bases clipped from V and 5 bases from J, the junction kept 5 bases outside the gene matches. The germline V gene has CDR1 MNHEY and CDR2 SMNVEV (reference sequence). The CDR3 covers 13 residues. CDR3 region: CASSPNRGDEQYF. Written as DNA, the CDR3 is TGTGCCAGCAGTCCGAACAGGGGGGACGAGCAGTACTTC.

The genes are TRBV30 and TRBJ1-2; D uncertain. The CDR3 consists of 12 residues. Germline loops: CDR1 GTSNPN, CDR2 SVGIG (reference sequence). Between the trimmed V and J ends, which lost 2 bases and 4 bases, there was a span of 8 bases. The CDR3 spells CAWSYGGYGYTF. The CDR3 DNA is TGTGCCTGGAGTTATGGAGGCTATGGCTACACCTTC. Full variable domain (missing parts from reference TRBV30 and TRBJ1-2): SQTIHQWPATLVQPVGSPLSLECTVEGTSNPNLYWYRQAAGRGLQLLFYSVGIGQISSEVPQNLSASRPQDRQFILSSKKLLLSDSGFYLCAWSYGGYGYTFGSGTRLTVV.

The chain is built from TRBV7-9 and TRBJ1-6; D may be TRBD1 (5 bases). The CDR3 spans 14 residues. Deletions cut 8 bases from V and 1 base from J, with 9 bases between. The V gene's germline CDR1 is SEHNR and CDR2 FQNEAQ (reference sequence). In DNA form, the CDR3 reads TGTGCCAGCGGCGGGGGTTCCTATAATTCACCCCTCCACTTT. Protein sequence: CASGGGSYNSPLHF. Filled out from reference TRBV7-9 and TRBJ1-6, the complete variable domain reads DTGVSQNPRHKITKRGQNVTFRCDPISEHNRLYWYRQTLGQGPEFLTYFQNEAQLEKSRLLSDRFSAERPKGSFSTLEIQRTEQGDSAMYLCASGGGSYNSPLHFGNGTRLTVT.

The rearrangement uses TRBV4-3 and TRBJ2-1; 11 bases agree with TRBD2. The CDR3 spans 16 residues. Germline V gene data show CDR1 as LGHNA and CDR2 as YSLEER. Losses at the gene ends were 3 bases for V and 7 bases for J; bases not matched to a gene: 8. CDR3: CASSQEPSGGLNEQFF. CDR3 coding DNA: TGCGCCAGCAGCCAGGAACCTAGCGGGGGGCTAAATGAGCAGTTCTTC.

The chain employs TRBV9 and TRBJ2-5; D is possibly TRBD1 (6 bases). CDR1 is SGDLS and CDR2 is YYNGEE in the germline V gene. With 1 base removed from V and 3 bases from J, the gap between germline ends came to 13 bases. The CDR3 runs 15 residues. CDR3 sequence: CASSVNPDSKETQYF. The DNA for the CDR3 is TGTGCCAGCAGCGTAAACCCGGACAGTAAAGAGACCCAGTACTTC.

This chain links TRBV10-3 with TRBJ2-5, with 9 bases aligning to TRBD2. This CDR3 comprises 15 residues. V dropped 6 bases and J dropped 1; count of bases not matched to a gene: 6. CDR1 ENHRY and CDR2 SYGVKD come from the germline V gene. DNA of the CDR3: TGTGCCATCAGGGGACGACTAGCGGCCCAAGAGACCCAGTACTTC. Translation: CAIRGRLAAQETQYF.

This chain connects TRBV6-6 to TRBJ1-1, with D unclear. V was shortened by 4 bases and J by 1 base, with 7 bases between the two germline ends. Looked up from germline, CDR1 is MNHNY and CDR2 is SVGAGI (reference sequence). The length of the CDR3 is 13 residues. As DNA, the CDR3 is TGTGCCAGCAGTTCAGATCCGAACACTGAAGCTTTCTTT. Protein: CASSSDPNTEAFF.

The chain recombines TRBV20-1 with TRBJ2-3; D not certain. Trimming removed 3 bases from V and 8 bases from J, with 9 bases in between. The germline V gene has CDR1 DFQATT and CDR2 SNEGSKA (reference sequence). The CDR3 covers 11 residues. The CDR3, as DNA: TGCAGTGCTAGTCTGGAGAGTACGCAGTATTTT. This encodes CSASLESTQYF.

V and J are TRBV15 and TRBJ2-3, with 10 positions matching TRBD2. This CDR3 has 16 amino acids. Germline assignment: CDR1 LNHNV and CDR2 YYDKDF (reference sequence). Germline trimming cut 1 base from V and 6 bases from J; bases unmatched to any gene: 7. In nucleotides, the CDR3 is TGTGCCACCAGCAGAGTTATAGCGGGGGGATCGGATACGCAGTATTTT. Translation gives CATSRVIAGGSDTQYF. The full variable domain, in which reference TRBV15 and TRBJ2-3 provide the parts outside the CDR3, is DAMVIQNPRYQVTQFGKPVTLSCSQTLNHNVMYWYQQKSSQAPKLLFHYYDKDFNNEADTPDNFQSRRPNTSFCFLDIRSPGLGDTAMYLCATSRVIAGGSDTQYFGPGTRLTVL.